This record concerns one TCR beta chain sequence. Its antigen remains unknown. The data stem from a study of Ad26.COV2.S vaccination and SARS-CoV-2 variants. Study results and limitations: Recipients of either vaccine or placebo displayed similar breadth of non-spike TCRs. Vaccine recipients surpassed placebo recipients in spike-specific TCR breadth.

TCRdb's copy holds only in-frame clones and misses some; the assay was immunoSEQ multiplex PCR. Of about 350,000 clones listed, 92% are singletons. V shed 5 bases, J shed 4 bases, and the junction held 10 bases outside the gene matches. Germline lookup yields CDR1 SEHNR and CDR2 FQNEAQ (reference sequence). This CDR3 spans 15 amino acids. The V gene is TRBV7-9, the J gene TRBJ1-2, with 7 bases that match TRBD1. This clonotype was obtained from a human donor who had recovered from COVID-19. The sequences come from peripheral blood, collected after recovery from COVID-19. CDR3 sequence reads: CASSETGTALYGYTF. CDR3 DNA: TGTGCCAGCAGCGAAACCGGGACAGCACTCTATGGCTACACCTTC.